These 8 T cell receptor beta chains came from one sample sequenced in a study of shared clonotypes between healthy human individuals. Measured with immunoSEQ multiplex PCR; TCRdb has only the in-frame clones, and not every one. The table includes roughly 500,000 clones, 76% detected once. The sequencing input was PBMCs. The receptors were sampled from a woman aged 35 to 49 in good health. Some clones in this sample may be carry-over from other donors' samples.

The chain carries TRBV4-1 and TRBJ2-1, with D perhaps matching TRBD1 (5 bases). CDR3 size: 16 residues. Trimming cost V 1 base and J 5 bases, with 15 bases left between them. Germline V gene sequence: CDR1 MGHRA, CDR2 YSYEKL. CDR3 DNA: TGCGCCAGCAGCCAAGTTGGCAGGGCCGGGCACAATGAGCAGTTCTTC. It encodes CASSQVGRAGHNEQFF.

In DNA form, the CDR3 reads TGTGCCAGCAGCCAAGAACTAGCGGGTGCAGAGACCCAGTACTTC. Its protein product is CASSQELAGAETQYF. The chain couples TRBV4-2 to TRBJ2-5; the match to TRBD2 covers 9 bases. The trim removed 0 bases at V and 4 bases at J, leaving 3 bases unmatched. The CDR3 runs to 15 residues. The germline V gene has CDR1 LGHNA and CDR2 YNFKEQ.

The V call is TRBV30, the J call TRBJ2-4, with D uncertain. V lost 2 bases and J lost 3, with 8 bases in between. CDR3 length: 13 residues. CDR1 is GTSNPN and CDR2 is SVGIG in the germline V gene (reference sequence). The CDR3 bases are TGTGCCTGGAGTCGGGCTAGCAAAAACATTCAGTACTTC. Protein: CAWSRASKNIQYF.

The CDR3 reads CSARQWDYEQYF. CDR3 nucleotides: TGCAGCGCACGACAGTGGGACTACGAGCAGTACTTC. The gene calls are TRBV29-1 and TRBJ2-7, with D maybe TRBD1 (5 bases). Per germline, CDR1 SQVTM and CDR2 ANQGSEA. This CDR3 is 12 amino acids long. With 7 bases removed from V and 3 bases from J, the gap between germline ends came to 13 bases.

This clone was seen once. The V call is TRBV19, the J call TRBJ1-1, with D hard to call. Trimming left V 4 bases short and J 1 base short, with 4 bases between. The CDR3 has 12 amino acids. Germline V gives CDR1 LNHDA, CDR2 SQIVND (reference sequence). CDR3 protein: CASSTGNTEAFF. The CDR3, as DNA: TGTGCCAGTAGTACAGGGAACACTGAAGCTTTCTTT.

The chain combines TRBV7-7 with TRBJ2-7; weak D call: TRBD1 (6 bases). The germline CDR1 and CDR2 sequences are SSHAT and FNYEAQ (reference sequence). Trimming shortened V by 1 base and J by 6 bases, and 16 bases separated the two germline ends. This CDR3 is built from 15 residues. CDR3 sequence (DNA): TGTGCCAGCAGCTTAGATGGGACACCGGGCTCCGAGCAGTACTTC. This codes for CASSLDGTPGSEQYF.

This chain connects TRBV5-1 to TRBJ1-1, with D perhaps matching TRBD1 (6 bases). Trimming pared 1 base from V and 4 bases from J, leaving 17 bases between. Germline lookup yields CDR1 SGHRS and CDR2 YFSETQ. CDR3 length: 16 amino acids. CDR3 DNA: TGCGCCAGCAGCTTGTTACAGGCGGGCAGGGGCACTGAAGCTTTCTTT. Amino acids: CASSLLQAGRGTEAFF. The full variable domain, with the rest looked up from reference TRBV5-1 and TRBJ1-1, is KAGVTQTPRYLIKTRGQQVTLSCSPISGHRSVSWYQQTPGQGLQFLFEYFSETQRNKGNFPGRFSGRQFSNSRSEMNVSTLELGDSALYLCASSLLQAGRGTEAFFGQGTRLTVV.

The gene calls are TRBV7-9 and TRBJ1-1; D is possibly TRBD1 (6 bases). Germline V gene data show CDR1 as SEHNR and CDR2 as FQNEAQ (reference sequence). Trimming shortened V by 5 bases and J by 11 bases, and 21 bases separated the two germline ends. The CDR3 runs 14 residues. The CDR3, as DNA: TGTGCCAGCAGCCAAGGCCTGGACAGCCAGGGGGCTTTCTTT. Protein: CASSQGLDSQGAFF.